The entry below gives a single T cell receptor (beta chain) sequence along with its context. No antigen is known for it. The assay was immunoSEQ multiplex PCR, and TCRdb's table has in-frame clones only and misses some. The sample has 70,000 or so clones; roughly 90% are singletons. These data originate in a study of PD-L1 blockade in urothelial cancer. Study overall: Investigators checked blood 3 weeks (second dose) and 6 weeks after treatment start. General study findings and limits: TCR clonality was measured in pretreatment peripheral blood. Clonality below the median predicted better survival.

Time point in this sample: pretreatment peripheral blood. Urothelial carcinoma, locally advanced or metastatic, affected the patients. V was clipped by 8 bases and J by 1 base, with 19 bases between them. Germline V gene data show CDR1 as LNHDA and CDR2 as SQIVND (reference sequence). This CDR3 has 16 residues. The chain couples TRBV19 to TRBJ2-3, with D possibly matching TRBD1 (6 bases). Specimen: PBMCs, collected around atezolizumab (anti-PD-L1) treatment. The source is a man in his 70s with urothelial cancer. The CDR3: CASRPGTNHRTDTQYF. DNA for the CDR3: TGTGCCAGTCGACCCGGGACAAATCACCGCACAGATACGCAGTATTTT.